This TCR beta chain was observed in a study of blood T cell repertoires in COVID-19. Overall study: The origin of the acute and convalescent COVID-19 samples was the United States, Italy and Spain. The analysed material was cDNA or gDNA that came from T cells, B-cell-depleted T cells, or PBMCs.

In the authors' workflow: Amplifying reference gene primers gave estimates of nucleated cell counts. The table came from immunoSEQ multiplex PCR; TCRdb's copy has only in-frame clones and leaves some out. From that table come the V and J calls and clone size; the DNA was used to work out D and trimming. This repertoire shows about 80,000 clones, 82% found once; its top ten account for approximately 12%. CDR3 length equals 15 residues. Trimming removed 0 bases at V and 4 bases at J, with 12 bases between. Germline CDR1 is LGHDT and CDR2 is YNNKEL (reference sequence). The V call is TRBV3-1 (or the pseudogene TRBV3-2), the J call TRBJ1-2; a possible D gene is TRBD1 (5 bases). The sample was peripheral blood. The receptor comes from an elderly man with acute or convalescent COVID-19. The CDR3 sequence: CASSQEGRDFYGYTF. CDR3 sequence (DNA): TGTGCCAGCAGCCAAGAGGGCAGGGATTTCTATGGCTACACCTTC.